This TCR beta chain was recovered during a study of metastatic and nonmetastatic thyroid tumors. The CDR3 has 11 residues. Germline V lookup: CDR1 DFQATT, CDR2 SNEGSKA (reference sequence). The V and J ends lost 4 bases and 2 bases respectively, with 6 bases between them. The entire patient cohort was treatment-naive prior to thyroid surgery. This clone was seen at least ten times. TCRdb re-processed the PCR reads through MiXCR. The data hold some 33,000 clones, with about 15% observed a single time. The sequence was collected from a male donor with papillary thyroid cancer or a benign thyroid nodule (not recorded which). Some clones in this sample may be carry-over from other donors' samples. The sample taken for sequencing was blood. The chain is built from TRBV20-1 and TRBJ2-7; the D is unclear. The CDR3 DNA sequence: TGCAGTGCTAATGGGGCCTACGAGCAGTACTTC. Translating gives CSANGAYEQYF.